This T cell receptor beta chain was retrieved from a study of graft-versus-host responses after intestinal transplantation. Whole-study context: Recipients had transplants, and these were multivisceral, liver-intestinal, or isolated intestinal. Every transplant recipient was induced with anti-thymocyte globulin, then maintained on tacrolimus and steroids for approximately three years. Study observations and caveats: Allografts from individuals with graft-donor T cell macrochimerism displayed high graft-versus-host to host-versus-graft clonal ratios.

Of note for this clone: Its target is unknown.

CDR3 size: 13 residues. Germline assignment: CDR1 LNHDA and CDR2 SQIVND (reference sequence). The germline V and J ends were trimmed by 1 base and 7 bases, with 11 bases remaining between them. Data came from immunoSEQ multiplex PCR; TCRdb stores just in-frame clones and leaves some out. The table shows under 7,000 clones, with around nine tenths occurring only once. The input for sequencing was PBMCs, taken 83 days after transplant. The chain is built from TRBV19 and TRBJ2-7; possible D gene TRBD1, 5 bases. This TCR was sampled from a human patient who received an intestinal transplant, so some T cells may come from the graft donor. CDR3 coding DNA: TGTGCCAGTAGTATAGCTCCAGGGTGGGAGCAGTACTTC. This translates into CASSIAPGWEQYF.